These 18 T cell receptor beta chains were sequenced from one sample in a study of response to subunit inactivated influenza vaccine. MiXCR was run by TCRdb on the RT-PCR reads, yielding one entry per CDR3 protein. The table lists hundreds of thousands of distinct CDR3 sequences, approximately 15% of them singletons. The sequences come from CD4+ T cells sorted from PBMCs, collected roughly 24 months after vaccination. Receptor source: a man between 50 and 69 years old who received an inactivated influenza vaccine.

J is TRBJ2-6 and V is TRBV5-1; TRBD1 is a possible D gene (5 bases). Trimming took off 4 bases at V and 11 bases at J, with 16 bases between the two ends. Germline CDR1 reads SGHRS; CDR2 reads YFSETQ. This CDR3 has 14 residues. CDR3 in DNA: TGCGCCAGCAGCGGTGCACAGGATTCCTACGTCCTGACTTTC. Translated: CASSGAQDSYVLTF.

The chain recombines TRBV7-6 with TRBJ2-3; D ambiguous. The CDR3 contains 18 residues. The germline CDR1 and CDR2 sequences are SGHVS and FNYEAQ. Trimming took 2 bases from V and 0 from J, leaving 18 bases between them. The CDR3 nucleotides read TGTGCCAGCAGCTTATCAACCGTTGGGCTTACTAGCACAGATACGCAGTATTTT. Protein sequence: CASSLSTVGLTSTDTQYF.

The V and J genes are TRBV9 and TRBJ1-1; no firm D call. The CDR3 totals 14 residues. Germline CDR1 SGDLS, CDR2 YYNGEE. V dropped 4 bases and J dropped 4 bases, with 14 bases sitting between them. CDR3 in DNA: TGTGCCAGCAGCTTCCGCGGGGTGGGCACTGAAGCTTTCTTT. Protein: CASSFRGVGTEAFF.

The V call is TRBV29-1, the J call TRBJ2-7; D unresolved. Trimming took off 1 base at V and 1 base at J, with 11 bases between the two ends. The CDR3 sequence is 14 residues long. The germline CDR1 and CDR2 sequences are SQVTM and ANQGSEA. In nucleotides, the CDR3 is TGCAGCGTTGAAGGGACCGCGACTTCCTACGAGCAGTACTTC. Residues: CSVEGTATSYEQYF.

This sequence joins TRBV24-1 and TRBJ2-1; unclear D gene. Trimming stripped 4 bases from V and 0 bases from J, with 12 bases between. CDR1 and CDR2 from the germline V gene are KGHDR and SFDVKD. The CDR3 totals 16 residues. The CDR3: CATSDRTVSSYNEQFF. CDR3 DNA sequence: TGTGCCACCAGTGACCGGACGGTGAGCTCCTACAATGAGCAGTTCTTC.

With regard to this clonotype: A much larger clone is a single base away; this may be a read error. The CDR3 nucleotides read TGTGCCAGCTGTGTACAGGCGGGGTGGGACACTGAAGCTTTCTTT. Its translation: CASCVQAGWDTEAFF. The chain uses TRBV2 and TRBJ1-1, with a possible D match to TRBD1 (5 bases). V lost 8 bases to trimming and J lost 3 bases, with 19 bases between them. Looked up from germline, CDR1 is SNHLY and CDR2 is FYNNEI. The CDR3 is 15 residues long. The variable domain in full, completed from reference TRBV2 and TRBJ1-1, reads EPEVTQTPSHQVTQMGQEVILRCVPISNHLYFYWYRQILGQKVEFLVSFYNNEISEKSEIFDDQFSVERPDGSNFTLKIRSTKLEDSAMYFCASCVQAGWDTEAFFGQGTRLTVV.

This clonotype showed up just a few times. CDR3 DNA: TGTGCCAGCAGTTTAAGAGGGGTCCTGCTGGACGAGCAGTACTTC. Protein product: CASSLRGVLLDEQYF. This chain joins TRBV27 and TRBJ2-7; D tentatively reads TRBD1 or TRBD2 (5 bases each). V lost 2 bases and J 5 bases, leaving 16 bases between the germline ends. Germline V gives CDR1 MNHEY, CDR2 SMNVEV (reference sequence). The CDR3 runs to 15 residues.

CDR3 residues: CASSPIAGAETQYF. Written as DNA, the CDR3 is TGCGCCAGCAGCCCTATAGCGGGAGCGGAGACCCAGTACTTC. The V call is TRBV4-3, the J call TRBJ2-5, with 9 bases that match TRBD2. The germline gives CDR1 LGHNA, CDR2 YSLEER. The CDR3 runs to 14 residues. V gave up 4 bases and J gave up 5 bases; unmatched junction bases: 5.

The chain is built from TRBV20-1 and TRBJ2-5; D is possibly TRBD1 or TRBD2 (5 bases each). The CDR3 extends over 14 amino acids. Germline CDR1 reads DFQATT; CDR2 reads SNEGSKA (reference sequence). V lost 3 bases, J lost 10 bases, and 21 bases lay in between. The CDR3 is CSASLRAVKGVQYF. In DNA form, the CDR3 reads TGCAGTGCTAGTCTGCGGGCAGTCAAAGGGGTCCAGTACTTC.

In this sample, this clonotype turned up many times. J is TRBJ1-1 and V is TRBV12-3 or TRBV12-4; 7 bases align to TRBD1. V dropped 7 bases and J dropped 7; count of bases not matched to a gene: 3. The CDR3 covers 11 residues. The CDR3 sequence: CASNRQGEAFF. CDR3 DNA: TGTGCCAGCAATCGACAGGGTGAAGCTTTCTTT.

V gene TRBV12-3 or TRBV12-4 combines with J gene TRBJ2-3, with D hard to call. V was pared by 6 bases and J by 5 bases, with 12 bases between. The CDR3 has 13 residues. CDR3 residues: CASRPASRDTQYF. The CDR3 DNA is TGTGCCAGCAGACCGGCCAGTCGAGATACGCAGTATTTT.

This clonotype was seen ten or more times. This chain links TRBV6-2 or TRBV6-3 with TRBJ2-2; D perhaps matches TRBD2 (6 bases). This CDR3 is built from 15 residues. Trimming shortened V by 10 bases and J by 5 bases, and 20 bases separated the two germline ends. Germline CDR1 is MNHEY and CDR2 is SVGEGT. CDR3 loop: CATQNREIRTGELFF. In DNA form, the CDR3 reads TGTGCCACCCAGAACCGGGAGATTCGGACCGGGGAGCTGTTTTTT.

This clonotype was seen only a few times. The chain links TRBV6-2 or TRBV6-3 to TRBJ2-5, with a weak D call TRBD2 (7 bases). The CDR3 is made up of 14 amino acids. In germline, CDR1 is MNHEY, CDR2 SVGEGT. Deletions cut 6 bases from V and 2 bases from J, with 13 bases between. In nucleotides, the CDR3 is TGTGCCAGCAGGCTAAGGGGGGGACAAGAGACCCAGTACTTC. Its translation is CASRLRGGQETQYF.

The gene calls are TRBV15 and TRBJ2-2; TRBD2 matches at 7 bases. From germline, CDR1 is LNHNV and CDR2 YYDKDF (reference sequence). This CDR3 is 15 amino acids long. The J segment lost 1 base and the V segment lost 6 bases, leaving 5 bases of the junction unmatched. The CDR3 region is CATRASGWNTGELFF. Written as DNA, the CDR3 is TGTGCCACCAGAGCTAGCGGCTGGAACACCGGGGAGCTGTTTTTT.

As DNA, the CDR3 is TGCGCCAGCAGCCCGGAGGTTCTCCCACCCTACAATGAGCAGTTCTTC. Residues: CASSPEVLPPYNEQFF. The chain is built from TRBV5-1 and TRBJ2-1; D is perhaps TRBD2 (5 bases). CDR1 is SGHRS, CDR2 YFSETQ, per germline. The CDR3 length is 16 residues. V lost 4 bases and J 2 bases, leaving 16 bases between the germline ends.

This chain joins TRBV6-2 or TRBV6-3 and TRBJ2-7; D possibly matches TRBD1 or TRBD2 (5 bases each). The CDR3 runs 17 residues. Trimming shortened V by 3 bases and J by 4 bases, and 22 bases separated the two germline ends. The germline V gene has CDR1 MNHEY and CDR2 SVGEGT. The CDR3 nucleotides read TGTGCCAGCAGTTATCTACCGGGGACCGCCGGGAAGTACGAGCAGTACTTC. Encoded protein: CASSYLPGTAGKYEQYF.

This clonotype was seen only a few times. This rearrangement joins TRBV7-3 to TRBJ1-1; tentative D call: TRBD1 (5 bases). The V and J ends lost 3 bases and 0 bases respectively, with 11 bases between them. There are 15 residues in the CDR3. In germline, CDR1 is SGHTA, CDR2 FQGTGA. The CDR3, as DNA: TGTGCCAGCAGCTTGAGTGGGGGTTTGAACACTGAAGCTTTCTTT. This encodes CASSLSGGLNTEAFF.

The chain uses TRBV11-1 and TRBJ2-2; a weak D match, TRBD2 (6 bases). Germline V gene data show CDR1 as SGHAT and CDR2 as FQDESV (reference sequence). Trimming left V 0 bases short and J 6 bases short, with 20 bases between. CDR3 size: 18 residues. In nucleotides, the CDR3 is TGTGCCAGCAGCTTAGCTAATTTAGCCGGGAGAATGGCCGGGGAGCTGTTTTTT. It yields the protein CASSLANLAGRMAGELFF.